The next 15 T cell receptor beta chains were all read from a single sample in a study of blood T cells in healthy people across ages. Primers used in a second PCR of about 7 to 12 cycles were a sample-barcoded 5' primer and a J-beta primer mix. TCRdb reprocessed the 5' RACE reads with MiXCR, giving one entry per CDR3 protein. This table has about 680,000 distinct CDR3 sequences, around 45% appearing once. The sequenced sample was blood. These receptor sequences come from a woman aged 55-69 years in good health.

This clonotype was seen a single time. This chain uses TRBV10-3 with TRBJ2-1; 11 bases line up with TRBD2. The CDR3 contains 14 residues. The germline gives CDR1 ENHRY, CDR2 SYGVKD. Trimming at V came to 6 bases and at J to 2 bases, leaving 0 bases not matched to a gene. The CDR3 protein is CAIRTSGTYNEQFF. The CDR3, as DNA: TGTGCCATCAGGACTAGCGGGACCTACAATGAGCAGTTCTTC.

This clonotype has only a few counts. The chain uses TRBV20-1 and TRBJ1-1, with D perhaps TRBD1 (6 bases). This CDR3 region has 14 residues. CDR1 is DFQATT and CDR2 is SNEGSKA in the germline V gene (reference sequence). V shed 5 bases and J shed 1 base, with 14 bases lying between them. The CDR3: CSASAPGANTEAFF. DNA of the CDR3: TGCAGTGCTTCCGCCCCGGGGGCGAACACTGAAGCTTTCTTT.

The J gene is TRBJ1-2, the V gene TRBV28; D might be TRBD1 (5 bases). Trimming removed 3 bases from V and 3 bases from J, with 11 bases in between. Germline assignment: CDR1 MDHEN and CDR2 SYDVKM. The CDR3 has 14 amino acids. The DNA for the CDR3 is TGTGCCAGCAGTTTTACCGGGGCAGACTATGGCTACACCTTC. This gives the protein CASSFTGADYGYTF.

This clonotype came up a few times. The rearrangement joins TRBV7-2 to TRBJ1-2, with D possibly being TRBD1 (5 bases). V lost 0 bases, J lost 5 bases, and 13 bases lay in between. The CDR3 contains 15 residues. Per the germline V gene, CDR1 is SGHTA and CDR2 is FQGNSA. CDR3 in DNA: TGTGCCAGCAGCTTAGCGCTTCCGGGGGTATATGGCTACACCTTC. This encodes CASSLALPGVYGYTF.

V usage is TRBV7-6 and J usage is TRBJ1-3; perhaps TRBD1 as D (5 bases). The germline V gene has CDR1 SGHVS and CDR2 FNYEAQ. The V and J ends lost 0 bases and 2 bases respectively, with 14 bases between them. The CDR3 is 17 amino acids. DNA for the CDR3: TGTGCCAGCAGCTTAGCGTCGGCAGGGCGAACTGGAAACACCATATATTTT. It yields the protein CASSLASAGRTGNTIYF.

The V gene is TRBV18, the J gene TRBJ2-2; D not certain. Germline loops: CDR1 KGHSH, CDR2 LQKENI. Trimming removed 5 bases from V and 6 bases from J, with 4 bases in between. The CDR3 is made up of 11 amino acids. The CDR3 here is CASSKSGELFF. Here the CDR3 DNA reads TGTGCCAGCTCAAAGTCCGGGGAGCTGTTTTTT.

The rearrangement joins TRBV3-1 to TRBJ1-2; D gene uncertain. The germline gives CDR1 LGHDT, CDR2 YNNKEL (reference sequence). The ends were cut back, 4 bases at V and 6 bases at J, with 12 bases in the middle. The CDR3 contains 13 residues. The CDR3 DNA sequence: TGTGCCAGCAGCCTTTTGGGGAACAATGGCTACACCTTC. Translating gives CASSLLGNNGYTF.

This clonotype was seen only a few times. This rearrangement joins TRBV12-3 or TRBV12-4 to TRBJ2-5; D is possibly TRBD1 (6 bases). Trimming stripped 2 bases from V and 13 bases from J, with 14 bases between. This CDR3 has 12 residues. In DNA, the CDR3 is TGTGCCAGCAGTTTAAGCGACAGGAGGTCGTACTTC. It encodes CASSLSDRRSYF.

The rearrangement joins TRBV7-2 to TRBJ2-7, with D unresolved. The CDR3 contains 14 residues. Between the trimmed V and J ends, which lost 1 base and 0 bases, there was a span of 7 bases. CDR1 SGHTA and CDR2 FQGNSA come from the germline V gene. The CDR3 here is CASSLEATSYEQYF. CDR3 in DNA: TGTGCCAGCAGCTTAGAGGCCACCTCCTACGAGCAGTACTTC.

V and J are TRBV6-2 or TRBV6-3 and TRBJ2-7, with D unclear. The CDR3 is 12 residues long. CDR1 is MNHEY, CDR2 SVGEGT, per germline. Trimming took 7 bases from V and 7 from J, leaving 14 bases between them. The CDR3 region has the DNA TGTGCCAGCACTTTGAACCGTCAAGAGCAGTACTTC. This gives the protein CASTLNRQEQYF.

This chain connects TRBV28 to TRBJ2-1; D is possibly TRBD1 (5 bases). CDR1 and CDR2 (germline): MDHEN, SYDVKM. V lost 2 bases and J 8 bases, leaving 16 bases between the germline ends. The CDR3 totals 15 residues. The CDR3 loop reads CASSLTPPGSHEQFF. In DNA, the CDR3 is TGTGCCAGCAGTTTAACCCCCCCAGGGTCCCATGAGCAGTTCTTC.

V gene TRBV7-9 combines with J gene TRBJ1-2; 9 positions agree with TRBD1. The CDR3 has 14 residues. Looked up from germline, CDR1 is SEHNR and CDR2 is FQNEAQ (reference sequence). The V and J ends lost 2 bases and 6 bases, in that order; junction bases with no gene match: 4. The CDR3 bases are TGTGCCAGCAGCTTATGGGACAGGGAAGATGGCTACACCTTC. It encodes CASSLWDREDGYTF.

The chain carries TRBV6-1 and TRBJ2-5; 10 nucleotides line up with TRBD1. Germline CDR1 is MNHNS and CDR2 is SASEGT. V shed 5 bases, J shed 1 base, and the junction held 7 bases outside the gene matches. This CDR3 has 16 residues. CDR3 sequence reads: CASSHRDRGIQETQYF. CDR3 in DNA: TGTGCCAGCAGTCACCGGGACAGGGGTATCCAAGAGACCCAGTACTTC.

V and J are TRBV4-2 and TRBJ2-3; TRBD2 aligns across 9 bases. The trim removed 1 base at V and 3 bases at J, leaving 2 bases unmatched. CDR1 and CDR2 (germline): LGHNA, YNFKEQ. The CDR3 is 15 residues long. The CDR3 nucleotides are TGTGCCAGCAGCCAAGGACTAGCGGAAACAGATACGCAGTATTTT. The encoded protein is CASSQGLAETDTQYF.

CDR3 coding DNA: TGTGCCAGCAGCTTTAGAGTATTACCTACCTACGAGCAGTACTTC. Its translation is CASSFRVLPTYEQYF. This chain links TRBV7-8 with TRBJ2-7, with D unclear. V lost 3 bases and J 2 bases, leaving 14 bases between the germline ends. This CDR3 region has 15 residues. Germline assignment: CDR1 SGHVS and CDR2 FQNEAQ. Using reference TRBV7-8 and TRBJ2-7 for the parts outside the CDR3, the full variable domain is GAGVSQSPRYKVAKRGQDVALRCDPISGHVSLFWYQQALGQGPEFLTYFQNEAQLDKSGLPSDRFFAERPEGSVSTLKIQRTQQEDSAVYLCASSFRVLPTYEQYFGPGTRLTVT.